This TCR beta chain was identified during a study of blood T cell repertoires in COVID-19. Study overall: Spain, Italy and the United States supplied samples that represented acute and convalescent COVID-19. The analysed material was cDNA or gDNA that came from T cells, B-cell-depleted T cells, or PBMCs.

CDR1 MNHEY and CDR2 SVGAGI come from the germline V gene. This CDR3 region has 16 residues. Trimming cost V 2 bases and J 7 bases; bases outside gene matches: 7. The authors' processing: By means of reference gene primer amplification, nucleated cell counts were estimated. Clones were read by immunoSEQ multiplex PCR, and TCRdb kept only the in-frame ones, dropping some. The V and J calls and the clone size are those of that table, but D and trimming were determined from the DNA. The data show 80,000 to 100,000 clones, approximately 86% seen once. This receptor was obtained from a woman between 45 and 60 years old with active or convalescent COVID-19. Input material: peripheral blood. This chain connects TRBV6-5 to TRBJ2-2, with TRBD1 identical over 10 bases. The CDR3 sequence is CASSYISGTGDGELFF. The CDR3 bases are TGTGCCAGCAGTTACATCTCCGGGACAGGGGACGGGGAGCTGTTTTTT.